This TCR beta chain appears in the sequencing data of a study of read filtering for tumor transcriptome and immune sequencing. For the study at large: RNA-seq yielded only about 80 to 1,400 TCR reads, IR-seq about 4 to 10.27 million.

This clonotype was seen many times. What it binds is unknown. Findings of the study overall: Sorted CD138-negative bone marrow cells were not purified T cells. IR-seq captured clonotypes deeper and more reliably than RNA-seq.

Every patient had bone marrow sampled while the disease was active. This library used approximately 370 ng RNA and molecular barcoded adaptors spanning alpha/delta and beta/gamma chains. TCRdb re-called the reads with MiXCR, one entry per CDR3 protein. The profile covers 37,000 or so distinct CDR3 sequences, with around 13% appearing a single time and 35% to 45% taken by the ten largest. Germline V gene lookup returns CDR1 SGHTA and CDR2 FQGNSA. This CDR3 region has 15 residues. V shed 4 bases and J 2 bases; nucleotides not matched to a gene: 7. This chain joins TRBV7-2 and TRBJ1-1, with TRBD1 identical over 7 bases. Sequencing used a population of CD138-negative cells sorted from bone marrow. The TCR originated in a donor aged 40 or over with multiple myeloma. The CDR3: CASSSGGTANTEAFF. Here the CDR3 DNA reads TGTGCCAGCAGCTCCGGAGGGACAGCCAACACTGAAGCTTTCTTT.